Shown below are 25 T cell receptor beta chains from a single sample sequenced in a study of regulatory T cells in long-lasting Graves disease. The time point was: persistent/refractory GD, antithyroid drugs over 5 years with positive TRAb. RNA from PBMCs was the source of the TCR library. CDR3 regions were amplified by Arm-PCR using iRepertoire HTBI primers to build TCR beta libraries. TCRdb reanalysed the multiplex PCR reads using MiXCR and keeps one entry per CDR3 protein. The profile shows roughly 360,000 distinct CDR3 sequences, approximately 23% of them singletons. The sample was peripheral blood mononuclear cells (PBMCs), taken when the disease was refractory, from a patient treated with antithyroid drugs. The receptors derive from a woman in her thirties or forties with Graves disease.

This clonotype occurred once. This chain connects TRBV2 to TRBJ1-2; D unclear. The CDR3 totals 12 residues. Germline V gene sequence: CDR1 SNHLY, CDR2 FYNNEI. Trimming shortened V by 6 bases and J by 8 bases, and 13 bases separated the two germline ends. CDR3 sequence reads: CASRVGINGYTF. For the CDR3, the DNA is TGTGCCAGCAGGGTAGGAATTAACGGCTACACCTTC.

This clonotype has only a few counts. The chain links TRBV12-3 or TRBV12-4 to TRBJ1-1; D is uncertain. This CDR3 is 14 amino acids long. V was trimmed by 3 bases and J by 6 bases, leaving 14 bases between them. CDR3 residues: CASSFGRRIPEAFF. As DNA, the CDR3 is TGTGCCAGCAGTTTCGGCAGGAGGATACCTGAAGCTTTCTTT.

This clonotype was counted many times. The V call is TRBV27, the J call TRBJ1-1; no definite D call. Germline V CDR1 and CDR2: MNHEY, SMNVEV (reference sequence). Trimming stripped 0 bases from V and 1 base from J, with 12 bases between. The CDR3 runs to 16 residues. CDR3 region: CASSLSFRSRNTEAFF. CDR3 bases: TGTGCCAGCAGTTTATCATTCAGATCAAGGAACACTGAAGCTTTCTTT.

The rearrangement joins TRBV27 to TRBJ2-7; TRBD1 matches 8 bases. Trimming at V came to 5 bases and at J to 5 bases, leaving 17 bases not matched to a gene. Germline V gene sequence: CDR1 MNHEY, CDR2 SMNVEV (reference sequence). The CDR3 length is 17 residues. Here the CDR3 reads CASSQSWIRTGNDEQYF. In DNA form, the CDR3 reads TGTGCCAGCAGTCAATCATGGATCCGGACAGGGAACGACGAGCAGTACTTC.

About this clonotype: A clone one base away is much larger, so this may be a read error. The genes are TRBV6-4 and TRBJ1-1; D is undetermined. The CDR3 spans 13 residues. Germline lookup yields CDR1 MRHNA and CDR2 SNTAGT. As DNA, the CDR3 is TGTGCCAGCAACGTCGCTAAGGATGATGAAGCTTCCTTT. Its protein product is CASNVAKDDEASF.

This clonotype was seen more than once but under ten times. This chain uses TRBV19 with TRBJ1-4; possibly TRBD1 for D (6 bases). From germline, CDR1 is LNHDA and CDR2 SQIVND (reference sequence). CDR3 length: 16 amino acids. The V end was cut by 9 bases, the J end by 0 bases, with 17 bases between. In nucleotides, the CDR3 is TGTGCCAGCCGTTCGACAGGACCTGCAACTAATGAAAAACTGTTTTTT. Its protein product is CASRSTGPATNEKLFF.

This clonotype was recorded at least ten times. The chain employs TRBV11-1 and TRBJ2-7; perhaps TRBD1 as D (6 bases). In germline, CDR1 is SGHAT, CDR2 FQDESV (reference sequence). V lost 2 bases and J 2 bases, leaving 13 bases between the germline ends. The CDR3 is 15 residues long. Here the CDR3 reads CASSLTGRGPYEQYF. CDR3 coding DNA: TGTGCCAGCAGCTTAACGGGCAGGGGACCCTACGAGCAGTACTTC.

This clonotype came up a few times. The rearrangement links TRBV20-1 to TRBJ2-2, with D possibly TRBD1 on 6 matching bases. Trimming removed 1 base from V and 4 bases from J, with 10 bases in between. CDR1 is DFQATT, CDR2 SNEGSKA, per germline (reference sequence). This CDR3 is built from 14 residues. The CDR3 loop reads CSARADRATGELFF. The CDR3 DNA is TGCAGTGCTAGAGCGGACAGAGCCACCGGGGAGCTGTTTTTT.

The chain links TRBV28 to TRBJ2-3, with no clear D. The CDR3 is made up of 12 amino acids. Trimming shortened V by 4 bases and J by 4 bases, and 6 bases separated the two germline ends. CDR1 and CDR2 from the germline V gene are MDHEN and SYDVKM. The CDR3 DNA reads as TGTGCCAGCAGTTCATTCCCAGATACGCAGTATTTT. Translating gives CASSSFPDTQYF.

This clonotype was picked up many times. This chain uses TRBV14 with TRBJ2-1; D call uncertain. Germline CDR1 is SGHDN and CDR2 is FVKESK. With 2 bases removed from V and 6 bases from J, the gap between germline ends came to 8 bases. This CDR3 has 13 amino acids. CDR3 sequence reads: CASSQTWGNEQFF. The CDR3 nucleotides are TGTGCCAGCAGCCAAACATGGGGCAATGAGCAGTTCTTC.

This clonotype was picked up many times. The CDR3 region has the DNA TGTGCCATGACTGCGGGAGTTTCCACAGAGCAGTACTTC. It specifies CAMTAGVSTEQYF. J is TRBJ2-7 and V is TRBV10-3, with TRBD2 identical over 7 bases. J was trimmed by 7 bases and V by 9 bases; bases with no gene match: 12. CDR1 and CDR2 from the germline V gene are ENHRY and SYGVKD. The CDR3 has 13 amino acids.

There are many counts of this clonotype. V usage is TRBV28 and J usage is TRBJ1-2; D might be TRBD1 (6 bases). CDR3 size: 13 residues. V gave up 3 bases and J gave up 7 bases, with 12 bases separating them. Germline CDR1 MDHEN, CDR2 SYDVKM. The DNA for the CDR3 is TGTGCCAGCAGTTTGGGGGGGCTTACTGGCTACACCTTC. The encoded protein is CASSLGGLTGYTF.

This clonotype was observed at least ten times. The chain recombines TRBV28 with TRBJ2-7; tentatively, D is TRBD1 or TRBD2 (6 bases each). The V gene lost 6 bases and the J gene lost 9 bases, with 24 bases spanning the gap. Per the germline V gene, CDR1 is MDHEN and CDR2 is SYDVKM. The CDR3 has 15 residues. This CDR3 is CASSSGAARPGGQYF. The CDR3 DNA follows: TGTGCCAGCAGCTCGGGGGCCGCGCGCCCCGGCGGGCAGTACTTC.

This clonotype showed up many times. The chain couples TRBV27 to TRBJ2-2; TRBD1 agrees at 7 bases. V trimming: 6 bases; J trimming: 6 bases; junction bases outside the gene matches: 4. The CDR3 runs to 13 residues. In germline, CDR1 is MNHEY, CDR2 SMNVEV (reference sequence). CDR3 protein: CASRTGFPGELFF. The CDR3 coding sequence is TGTGCCAGCAGGACAGGGTTTCCCGGGGAGCTGTTTTTT.

V usage is TRBV10-2 and J usage is TRBJ2-2, with D possibly matching TRBD2 (6 bases). CDR3 length: 14 residues. Trimming shortened V by 10 bases and J by 1 base, and 13 bases separated the two germline ends. Germline V lookup: CDR1 WSHSY, CDR2 SAAADI. The DNA for the CDR3 is TGCGCCACCGGGAGTCAGGGGAACACCGGGGAGCTGTTTTTT. Its protein is CATGSQGNTGELFF.

With regard to this clonotype: One base away lies a much larger clone, so this may be a sequencing read error. The chain recombines TRBV28 with TRBJ2-2; possibly TRBD1 or TRBD2 for D (6 bases each). Germline V gene sequence: CDR1 MDHEN, CDR2 SYDVKM. The CDR3 contains 16 residues. The CDR3 sequence is CASSLWDAGDTGGLFF. The CDR3 DNA is TGTGCCAGCAGTTTATGGGATGCAGGGGACACCGGGGGGCTGTTTTTT.

The chain has TRBV10-2 and TRBJ2-2; 8 bases line up with TRBD1. Germline V gene sequence: CDR1 WSHSY, CDR2 SAAADI. This CDR3 is built from 16 residues. Losses at the gene ends were 8 bases for V and 1 base for J; bases not matched to a gene: 9. The chain's CDR3 is CASRRFGQGNTGELFF. In nucleotides, the CDR3 is TGCGCCAGCCGACGATTTGGACAGGGGAACACCGGGGAGCTGTTTTTT.

This clonotype appeared many times. This sequence joins TRBV7-2 and TRBJ2-7; D is unresolved. The CDR3 has 14 amino acids. Trimming cost V 3 bases and J 5 bases, with 14 bases left between them. The germline V gene encodes CDR1 SGHTA and CDR2 FQGNSA. In DNA, the CDR3 is TGTGCCAGCAGCTTCTGGGCAGGTTTCGACGAGCAGTACTTC. Translation gives CASSFWAGFDEQYF.

This clonotype was seen a few times. The V call is TRBV11-2, the J call TRBJ2-2, with TRBD1 matching over 9 bases. This CDR3 spans 16 amino acids. The trim removed 5 bases at V and 6 bases at J, leaving 10 bases unmatched. The V gene's germline CDR1 is SGHAT and CDR2 FQNNGV. CDR3 DNA: TGTGCCAGCAGCCACACCGGGACAGGGAAAGCCGGGGAGCTGTTTTTT. Protein: CASSHTGTGKAGELFF.

This clonotype has only a few counts. The chain uses TRBV7-3 and TRBJ2-7, with no clear D. Germline CDR1 and CDR2: SGHTA and FQGTGA. Deletions cut 2 bases from V and 6 bases from J, with 11 bases between. The CDR3 totals 13 residues. The CDR3 nucleotides are TGTGCCAGCAGCTTAGTTGGGCCGGGCGAGCAGTACTTC. Residues: CASSLVGPGEQYF.

This clonotype was detected many times. The chain combines TRBV2 with TRBJ1-1; tentative D call: TRBD1 (5 bases). Looked up from germline, CDR1 is SNHLY and CDR2 is FYNNEI. The CDR3 length is 14 residues. V was cut by 6 bases and J by 3 bases, with 14 bases left in between. CDR3: CASRSRGGYTEAFF. Written as DNA, the CDR3 is TGTGCCAGCAGGTCCCGGGGGGGGTACACTGAAGCTTTCTTT.

This clonotype was counted many times. The V call is TRBV28, the J call TRBJ1-6; D ambiguous. Germline V gives CDR1 MDHEN, CDR2 SYDVKM. The CDR3 covers 14 residues. Trimming removed 5 bases from V and 11 bases from J, with 16 bases in between. For the CDR3, the DNA is TGTGCCAGCAGTCCCGTTTTAAGGGAGGCACCCCTCCACTTT. Amino acids: CASSPVLREAPLHF. Complete variable domain (other parts from reference TRBV28 and TRBJ1-6): DVKVTQSSRYLVKRTGEKVFLECVQDMDHENMFWYRQDPGLGLRLIYFSYDVKMKEKGDIPEGYSVSREKKERFSLILESASTNQTSMYLCASSPVLREAPLHFGNGTRLTVT.

This clonotype occurred many times. The V and J genes are TRBV6-2 or TRBV6-3 and TRBJ2-2; no firm D call. CDR1 and CDR2 from the germline V gene are MNHEY and SVGEGT. V was shortened by 3 bases and J by 2 bases, with 1 base between the two germline ends. The CDR3 spans 12 residues. The CDR3 region is CASSYNTGELFF. The CDR3 nucleotides are TGTGCCAGCAGTTATAACACCGGGGAGCTGTTTTTT.

This clonotype has ten or more counts. The chain employs TRBV2 and TRBJ2-5, with TRBD2 matching over 14 bases. CDR1 is SNHLY and CDR2 is FYNNEI in the germline V gene. With 6 bases clipped from V and 6 bases from J, the junction kept 3 bases outside the gene matches. This CDR3 region has 14 residues. CDR3 region: CASRGTSGSQTQYF. CDR3 coding DNA: TGTGCCAGCAGGGGGACTAGCGGGAGTCAGACCCAGTACTTC. Supplemented by reference TRBV2 and TRBJ2-5, the full variable domain reads EPEVTQTPSHQVTQMGQEVILRCVPISNHLYFYWYRQILGQKVEFLVSFYNNEISEKSEIFDDQFSVERPDGSNFTLKIRSTKLEDSAMYFCASRGTSGSQTQYFGPGTRLLVL.

There are a few counts of this clonotype. This chain uses TRBV27 with TRBJ2-7; 14 nucleotides align to TRBD2. The CDR3 sequence is 13 residues long. Germline-derived CDR1 and CDR2 are MNHEY and SMNVEV (reference sequence). V shed 10 bases, J shed 7 bases, and the junction held 6 bases outside the gene matches. CDR3 sequence: CATTGLAGVEQYF. DNA for the CDR3: TGTGCCACCACGGGACTAGCGGGAGTTGAGCAGTACTTC.